This T cell receptor (beta chain) was sequenced during a study of CD8 T cells in Susac syndrome. A quantity of about 0.5 to 1 ug RNA underwent reverse transcription using random hexamers. TCRdb itself ran the immunoSEQ multiplex PCR reads through MiXCR, one entry per CDR3 protein. Found here are 330,000 or so distinct CDR3 sequences, 85% of them singletons; the top ten hold roughly 0.21%. V was clipped by 4 bases and J by 7 bases; unmatched bases: 12. Germline V lookup: CDR1 SGHRS, CDR2 YFSETQ. The CDR3 is 16 residues long. Sequencing input: CD8+ T cells from PBMCs. The V and J genes are TRBV5-1 and TRBJ2-2; 8 bases line up with TRBD1. This TCR came from a human donor with multiple sclerosis. The CDR3 sequence: CASSHRRQGKGGELFF. Here the CDR3 DNA reads TGCGCCAGCAGCCACCGTCGACAGGGGAAGGGCGGGGAGCTGTTTTTT.